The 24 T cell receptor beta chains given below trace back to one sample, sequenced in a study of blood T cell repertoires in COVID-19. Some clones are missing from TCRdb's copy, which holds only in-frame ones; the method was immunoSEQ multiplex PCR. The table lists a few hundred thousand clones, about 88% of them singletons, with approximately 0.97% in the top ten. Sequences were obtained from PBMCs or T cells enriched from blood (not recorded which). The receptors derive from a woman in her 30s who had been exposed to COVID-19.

CDR3 DNA sequence: TGTGCCAGCAGCTTAGATGGGGGGGACGAGCAGTACTTC. It is translated as CASSLDGGDEQYF. The rearrangement joins TRBV11-3 to TRBJ2-7, with 7 bases identical to TRBD2. This CDR3 is built from 13 residues. Trimming at V came to 0 bases and at J to 5 bases, leaving 1 base not matched to a gene. The germline CDR1 and CDR2 sequences are SGHNT and YENEEA. The whole variable domain, filled in from reference TRBV11-3 and TRBJ2-7, reads EAGVVQSPRYKIIEKKQPVAFWCNPISGHNTLYWYLQNLGQGPELLIRYENEEAVDDSQLPKDRFSAERLKGVDSTLKIQPAELGDSAVYLCASSLDGGDEQYFGPGTRLTVT.

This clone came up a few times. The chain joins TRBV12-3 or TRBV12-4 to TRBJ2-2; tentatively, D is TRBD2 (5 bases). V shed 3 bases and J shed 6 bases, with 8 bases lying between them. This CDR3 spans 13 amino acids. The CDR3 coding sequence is TGTGCCAGCAGTTTTACTAGACCCGGGGAGCTGTTTTTT. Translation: CASSFTRPGELFF.

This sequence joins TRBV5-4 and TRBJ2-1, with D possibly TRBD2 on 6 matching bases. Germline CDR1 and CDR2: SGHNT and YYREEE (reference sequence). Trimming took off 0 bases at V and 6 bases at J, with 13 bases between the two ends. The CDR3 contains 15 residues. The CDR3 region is CASSLGRERSNEQFF. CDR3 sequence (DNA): TGTGCCAGCAGCTTGGGACGGGAGAGGAGCAATGAGCAGTTCTTC.

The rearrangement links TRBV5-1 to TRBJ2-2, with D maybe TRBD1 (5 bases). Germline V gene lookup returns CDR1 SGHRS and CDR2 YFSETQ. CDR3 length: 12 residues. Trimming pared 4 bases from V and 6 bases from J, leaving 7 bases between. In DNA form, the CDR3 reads TGCGCCAGCAGCCAGGGATCCGGGGAGCTGTTTTTT. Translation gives CASSQGSGELFF.

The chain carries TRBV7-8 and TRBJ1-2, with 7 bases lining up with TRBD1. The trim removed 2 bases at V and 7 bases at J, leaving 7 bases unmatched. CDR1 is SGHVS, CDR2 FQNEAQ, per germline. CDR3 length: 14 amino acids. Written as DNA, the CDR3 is TGTGCCAGCAGCTTACTGCGGACAGGAGGTGGCTACACCTTC. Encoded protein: CASSLLRTGGGYTF.

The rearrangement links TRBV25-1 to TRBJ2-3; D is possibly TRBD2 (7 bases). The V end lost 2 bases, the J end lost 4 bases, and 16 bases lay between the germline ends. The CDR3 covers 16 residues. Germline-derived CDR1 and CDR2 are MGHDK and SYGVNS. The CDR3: CASSETGGSQADTQYF. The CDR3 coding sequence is TGTGCCAGCAGTGAAACGGGGGGCAGTCAAGCAGATACGCAGTATTTT.

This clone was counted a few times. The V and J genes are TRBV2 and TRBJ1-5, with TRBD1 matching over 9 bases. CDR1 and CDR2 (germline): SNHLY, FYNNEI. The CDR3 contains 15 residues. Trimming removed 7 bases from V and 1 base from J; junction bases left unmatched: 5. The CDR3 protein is CASMETGGSNQPQHF. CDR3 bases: TGTGCCAGCATGGAGACAGGGGGAAGCAATCAGCCCCAGCATTTT.

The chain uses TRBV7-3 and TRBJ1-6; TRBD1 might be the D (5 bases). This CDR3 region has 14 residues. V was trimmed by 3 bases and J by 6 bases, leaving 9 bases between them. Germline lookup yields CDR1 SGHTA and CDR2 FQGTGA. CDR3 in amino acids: CASSFPGPNSPLHF. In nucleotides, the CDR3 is TGTGCCAGCAGCTTCCCAGGGCCTAATTCACCCCTCCACTTT. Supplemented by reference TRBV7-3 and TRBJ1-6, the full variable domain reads GAGVSQTPSNKVTEKGKYVELRCDPISGHTALYWYRQSLGQGPEFLIYFQGTGAADDSGLPNDRFFAVRPEGSVSTLKIQRTERGDSAVYLCASSFPGPNSPLHFGNGTRLTVT.

CDR3 in amino acids: CASEAIGNTEAFF. The CDR3, as DNA: TGTGCCAGCGAGGCGATTGGGAACACTGAAGCTTTCTTT. The gene calls are TRBV7-3 and TRBJ1-1; no clear D. CDR1 SGHTA and CDR2 FQGTGA come from the germline V gene. The CDR3 length is 13 residues. With 8 bases removed from V and 1 base from J, the gap between germline ends came to 11 bases.

CDR3 nucleotide sequence: TGTGCCAGCAGCTTAGGGGCAGCCACTGAAGCTTTCTTT. Translating gives CASSLGAATEAFF. V is TRBV11-2 and J is TRBJ1-1; D gene uncertain. The V end lost 1 base, the J end lost 4 bases, and 7 bases lay between the germline ends. Germline assignment: CDR1 SGHAT and CDR2 FQNNGV. The CDR3 contains 13 residues.

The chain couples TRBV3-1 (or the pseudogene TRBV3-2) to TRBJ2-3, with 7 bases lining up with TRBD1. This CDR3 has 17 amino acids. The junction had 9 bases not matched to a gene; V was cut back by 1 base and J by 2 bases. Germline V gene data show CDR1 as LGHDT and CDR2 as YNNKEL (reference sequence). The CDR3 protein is CASSQGIQGDHTDTQYF. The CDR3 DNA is TGTGCCAGCAGCCAAGGGATTCAGGGGGACCACACAGATACGCAGTATTTT.

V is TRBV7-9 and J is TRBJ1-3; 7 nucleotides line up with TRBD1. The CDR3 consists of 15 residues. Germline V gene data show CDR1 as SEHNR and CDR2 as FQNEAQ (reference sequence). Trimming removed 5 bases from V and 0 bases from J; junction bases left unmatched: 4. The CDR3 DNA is TGTGCCAGCAGCACCGGGACAGTCTCTGGAAACACCATATATTTT. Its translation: CASSTGTVSGNTIYF.

The CDR3 nucleotides are TGTGCCAGCAGCCAACTATGGGGACAGGGTGCGGTTGGCTACACCTTC. Translated, it gives CASSQLWGQGAVGYTF. The chain combines TRBV28 with TRBJ1-2, with 9 bases aligning to TRBD1. The germline CDR1 and CDR2 sequences are MDHEN and SYDVKM. The CDR3 is 16 amino acids. The V and J ends lost 6 bases and 7 bases, in that order; junction bases with no gene match: 15.

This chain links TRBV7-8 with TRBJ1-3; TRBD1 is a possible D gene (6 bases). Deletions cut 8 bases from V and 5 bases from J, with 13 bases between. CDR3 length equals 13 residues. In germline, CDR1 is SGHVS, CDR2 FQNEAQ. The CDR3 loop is CASRPGDRNTIYF. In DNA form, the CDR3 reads TGTGCCAGCCGGCCAGGGGACAGAAACACCATATATTTT.

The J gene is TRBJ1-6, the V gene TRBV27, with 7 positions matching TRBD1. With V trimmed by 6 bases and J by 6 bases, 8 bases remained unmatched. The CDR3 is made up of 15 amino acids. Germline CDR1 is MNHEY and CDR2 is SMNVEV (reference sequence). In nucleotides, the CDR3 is TGTGCCAGCAGCCTCCTACAGGGGTCTAATTCACCCCTCCACTTT. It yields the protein CASSLLQGSNSPLHF.

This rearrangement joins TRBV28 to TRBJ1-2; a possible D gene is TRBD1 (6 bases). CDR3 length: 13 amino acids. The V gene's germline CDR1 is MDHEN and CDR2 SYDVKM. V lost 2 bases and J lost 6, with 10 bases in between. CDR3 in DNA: TGTGCCAGCAGTTTAAAGCAGGGGAATGGCTACACCTTC. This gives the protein CASSLKQGNGYTF.

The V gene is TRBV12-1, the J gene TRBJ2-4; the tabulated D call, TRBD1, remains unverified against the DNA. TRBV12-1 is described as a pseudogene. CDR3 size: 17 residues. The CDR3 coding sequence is TGTGCCACGGGACAGCAGGAGGGCGGAGTAGCCAAAAACATTCAGTACTTC. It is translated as CATGQQEGGVAKNIQYF.

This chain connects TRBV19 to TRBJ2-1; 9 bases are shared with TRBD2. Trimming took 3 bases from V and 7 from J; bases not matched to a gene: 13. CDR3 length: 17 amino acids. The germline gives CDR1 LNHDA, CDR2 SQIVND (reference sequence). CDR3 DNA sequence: TGTGCCAGTAGTATTCTTATGACTAGCGGAATCCCAAATGAGCAGTTCTTC. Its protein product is CASSILMTSGIPNEQFF.

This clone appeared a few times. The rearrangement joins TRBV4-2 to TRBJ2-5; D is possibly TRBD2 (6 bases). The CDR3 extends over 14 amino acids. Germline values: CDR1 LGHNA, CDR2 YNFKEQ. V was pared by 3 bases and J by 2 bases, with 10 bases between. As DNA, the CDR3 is TGTGCCAGCAGCCAGGAGCGGGCACAAGAGACCCAGTACTTC. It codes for CASSQERAQETQYF.

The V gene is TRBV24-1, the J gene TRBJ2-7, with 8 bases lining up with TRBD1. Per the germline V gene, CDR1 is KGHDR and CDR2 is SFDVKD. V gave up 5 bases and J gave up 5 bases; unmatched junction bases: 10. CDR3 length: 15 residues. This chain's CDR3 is CATSGAGTGHHEQYF. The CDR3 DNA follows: TGTGCCACCAGTGGTGCCGGGACAGGCCACCACGAGCAGTACTTC.

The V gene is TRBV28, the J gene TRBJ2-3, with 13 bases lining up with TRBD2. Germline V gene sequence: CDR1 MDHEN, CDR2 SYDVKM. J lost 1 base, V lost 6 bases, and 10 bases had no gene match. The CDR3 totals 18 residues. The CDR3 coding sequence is TGTGCCAGCAGCGCCCCGGGACTAGCGGGATGGGGCACAGATACGCAGTATTTT. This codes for CASSAPGLAGWGTDTQYF.

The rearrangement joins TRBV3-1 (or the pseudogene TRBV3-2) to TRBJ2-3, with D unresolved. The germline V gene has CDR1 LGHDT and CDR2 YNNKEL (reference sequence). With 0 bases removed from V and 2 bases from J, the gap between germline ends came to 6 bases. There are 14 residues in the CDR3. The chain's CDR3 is CASSQDSSTDTQYF. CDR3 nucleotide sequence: TGTGCCAGCAGCCAAGATTCTTCCACAGATACGCAGTATTTT.

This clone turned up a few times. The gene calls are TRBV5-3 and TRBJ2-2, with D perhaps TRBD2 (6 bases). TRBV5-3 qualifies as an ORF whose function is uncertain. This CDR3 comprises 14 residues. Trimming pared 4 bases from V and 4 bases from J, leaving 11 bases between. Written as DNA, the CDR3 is TGTGCCAGAAGCAGCAGGGACTCCACCGGGGAGCTGTTTTTT. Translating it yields CARSSRDSTGELFF.

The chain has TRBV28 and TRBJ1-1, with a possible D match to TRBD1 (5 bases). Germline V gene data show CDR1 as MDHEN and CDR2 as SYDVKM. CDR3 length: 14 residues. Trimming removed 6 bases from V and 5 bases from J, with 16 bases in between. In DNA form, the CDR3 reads TGTGCCAGCAGATATCGAGTCCAGGGTACTGAAGCTTTCTTT. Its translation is CASRYRVQGTEAFF.